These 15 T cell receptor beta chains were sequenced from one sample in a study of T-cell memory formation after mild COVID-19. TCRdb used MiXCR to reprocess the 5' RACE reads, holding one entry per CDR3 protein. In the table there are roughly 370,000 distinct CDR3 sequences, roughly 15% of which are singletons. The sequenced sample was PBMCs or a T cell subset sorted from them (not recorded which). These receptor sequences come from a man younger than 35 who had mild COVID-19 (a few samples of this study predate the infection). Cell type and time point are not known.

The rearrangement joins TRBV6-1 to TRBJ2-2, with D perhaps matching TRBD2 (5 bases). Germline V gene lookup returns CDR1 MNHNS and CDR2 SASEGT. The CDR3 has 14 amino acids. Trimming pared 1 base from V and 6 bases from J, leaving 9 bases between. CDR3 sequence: CASSEGTEAGELFF. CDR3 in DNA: TGTGCCAGCAGTGAAGGGACGGAGGCCGGGGAGCTGTTTTTT.

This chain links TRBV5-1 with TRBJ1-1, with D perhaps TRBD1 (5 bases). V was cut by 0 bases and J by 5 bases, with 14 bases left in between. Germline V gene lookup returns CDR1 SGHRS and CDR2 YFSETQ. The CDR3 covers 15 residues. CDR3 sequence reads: CASSLASPGGTEAFF. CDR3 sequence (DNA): TGCGCCAGCAGCTTGGCCTCGCCCGGGGGGACTGAAGCTTTCTTT. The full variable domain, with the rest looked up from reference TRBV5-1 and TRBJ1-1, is KAGVTQTPRYLIKTRGQQVTLSCSPISGHRSVSWYQQTPGQGLQFLFEYFSETQRNKGNFPGRFSGRQFSNSRSEMNVSTLELGDSALYLCASSLASPGGTEAFFGQGTRLTVV.

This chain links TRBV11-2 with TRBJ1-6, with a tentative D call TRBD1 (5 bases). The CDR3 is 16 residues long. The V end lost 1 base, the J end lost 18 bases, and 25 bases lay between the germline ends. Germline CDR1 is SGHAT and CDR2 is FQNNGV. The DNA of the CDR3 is TGTGCCAGCAGCTTAGTACGGGCAGGGTCTGTTCCGGATCCCCACTTT. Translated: CASSLVRAGSVPDPHF.

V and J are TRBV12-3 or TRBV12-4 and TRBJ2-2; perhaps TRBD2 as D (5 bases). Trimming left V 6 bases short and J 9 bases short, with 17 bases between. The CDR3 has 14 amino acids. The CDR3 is CASSSGERRRELFF. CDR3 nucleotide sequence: TGTGCCAGCAGCTCAGGAGAGCGGCGGCGGGAGCTGTTTTTT.

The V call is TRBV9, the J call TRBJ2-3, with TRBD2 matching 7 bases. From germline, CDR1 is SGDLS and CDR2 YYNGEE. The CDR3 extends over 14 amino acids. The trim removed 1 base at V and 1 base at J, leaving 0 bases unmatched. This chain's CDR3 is CASSVLAGTDTQYF. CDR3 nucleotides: TGTGCCAGCAGCGTACTAGCGGGCACAGATACGCAGTATTTT. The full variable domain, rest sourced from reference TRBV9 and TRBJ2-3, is DSGVTQTPKHLITATGQRVTLRCSPRSGDLSVYWYQQSLDQGLQFLIQYYNGEERAKGNILERFSAQQFPDLHSELNLSSLELGDSALYFCASSVLAGTDTQYFGPGTRLTVL.

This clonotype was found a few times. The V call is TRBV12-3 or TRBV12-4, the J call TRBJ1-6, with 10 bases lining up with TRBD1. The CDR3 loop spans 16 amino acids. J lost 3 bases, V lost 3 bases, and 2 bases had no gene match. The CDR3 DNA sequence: TGTGCCAGCAGTTTTGGGACAGGGGACTATAATTCACCCCTCCACTTT. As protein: CASSFGTGDYNSPLHF.

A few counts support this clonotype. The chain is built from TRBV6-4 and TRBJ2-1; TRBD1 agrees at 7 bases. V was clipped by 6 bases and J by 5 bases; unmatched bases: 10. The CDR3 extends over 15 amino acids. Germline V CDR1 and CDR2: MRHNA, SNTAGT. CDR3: CASRKDREINNEQFF. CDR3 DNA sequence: TGTGCCAGCAGGAAAGACAGGGAAATCAACAATGAGCAGTTCTTC.

CDR3 residues: CSVGKGLAGAYNEQFF. The CDR3, as DNA: TGCAGCGTTGGTAAGGGACTAGCGGGGGCCTACAATGAGCAGTTCTTC. The chain recombines TRBV29-1 with TRBJ2-1; 14 bases are a match to TRBD2. CDR1 SQVTM and CDR2 ANQGSEA come from the germline V gene. The V segment lost 4 bases and the J segment 2 bases; nucleotides outside the gene matches: 4. The CDR3 runs 16 residues.

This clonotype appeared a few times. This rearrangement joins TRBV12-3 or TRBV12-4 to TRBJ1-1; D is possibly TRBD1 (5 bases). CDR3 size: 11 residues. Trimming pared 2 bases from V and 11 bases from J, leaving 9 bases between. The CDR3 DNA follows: TGTGCCAGCAGTTTATCAGGGTACGCTTTCTTT. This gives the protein CASSLSGYAFF.

CDR3 coding DNA: TGTGCCAGCAGTGCCGGGACACACACCGGGGAGCTGTTTTTT. Its protein is CASSAGTHTGELFF. The chain employs TRBV6-6 and TRBJ2-2; the D gene is possibly TRBD1 (6 bases). This CDR3 region has 14 residues. Germline V gene data show CDR1 as MNHNY and CDR2 as SVGAGI (reference sequence). Trimming took 5 bases from V and 3 from J, leaving 10 bases between them.

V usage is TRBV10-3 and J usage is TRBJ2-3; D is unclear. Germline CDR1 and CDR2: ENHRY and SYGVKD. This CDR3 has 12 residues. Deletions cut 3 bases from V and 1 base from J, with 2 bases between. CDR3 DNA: TGTGCCATCAGTGAACGCACAGATACGCAGTATTTT. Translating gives CAISERTDTQYF.

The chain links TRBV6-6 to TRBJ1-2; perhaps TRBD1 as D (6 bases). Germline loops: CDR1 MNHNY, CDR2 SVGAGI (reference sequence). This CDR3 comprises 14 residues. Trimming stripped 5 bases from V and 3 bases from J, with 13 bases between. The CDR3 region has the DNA TGTGCCAGCAGTCGACAGGTCGGGGACTATGGCTACACCTTC. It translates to CASSRQVGDYGYTF.

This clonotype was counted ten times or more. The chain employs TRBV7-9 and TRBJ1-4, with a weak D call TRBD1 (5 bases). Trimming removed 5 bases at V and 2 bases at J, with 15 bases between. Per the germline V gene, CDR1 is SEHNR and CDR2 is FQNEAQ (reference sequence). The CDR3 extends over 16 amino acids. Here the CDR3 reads CASSPGGRLTNEKLFF. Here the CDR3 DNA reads TGTGCCAGCAGCCCCGGGGGTCGGTTGACTAATGAAAAACTGTTTTTT.

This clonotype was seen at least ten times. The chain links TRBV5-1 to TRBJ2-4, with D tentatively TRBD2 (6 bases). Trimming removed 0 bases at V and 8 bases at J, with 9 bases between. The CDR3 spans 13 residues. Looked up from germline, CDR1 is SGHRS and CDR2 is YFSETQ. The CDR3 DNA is TGCGCCAGCAGCTTGGGTTCGGGGGACATTCAGTACTTC. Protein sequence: CASSLGSGDIQYF. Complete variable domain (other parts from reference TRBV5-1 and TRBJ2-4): KAGVTQTPRYLIKTRGQQVTLSCSPISGHRSVSWYQQTPGQGLQFLFEYFSETQRNKGNFPGRFSGRQFSNSRSEMNVSTLELGDSALYLCASSLGSGDIQYFGAGTRLSVL.

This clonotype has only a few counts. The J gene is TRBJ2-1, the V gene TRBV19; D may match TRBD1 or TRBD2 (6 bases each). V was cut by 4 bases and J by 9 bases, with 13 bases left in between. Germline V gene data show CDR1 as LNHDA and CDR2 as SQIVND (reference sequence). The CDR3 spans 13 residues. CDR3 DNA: TGTGCCAGTAGTACGAGGGGGGAGGCTGAGCAGTTCTTC. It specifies CASSTRGEAEQFF.